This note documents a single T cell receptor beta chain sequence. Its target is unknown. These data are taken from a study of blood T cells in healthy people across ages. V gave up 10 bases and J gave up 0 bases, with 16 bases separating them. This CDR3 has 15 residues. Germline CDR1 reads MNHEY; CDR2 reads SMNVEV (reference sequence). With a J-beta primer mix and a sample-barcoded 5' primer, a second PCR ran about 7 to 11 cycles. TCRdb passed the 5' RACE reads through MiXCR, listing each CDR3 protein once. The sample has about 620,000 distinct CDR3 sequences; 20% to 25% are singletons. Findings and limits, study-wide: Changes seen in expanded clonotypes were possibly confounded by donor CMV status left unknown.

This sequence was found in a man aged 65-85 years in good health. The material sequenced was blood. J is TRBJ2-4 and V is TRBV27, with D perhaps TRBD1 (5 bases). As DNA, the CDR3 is TGTGCCAACCTTGTGGGGCCGTTAGCCAAAAACATTCAGTACTTC. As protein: CANLVGPLAKNIQYF.